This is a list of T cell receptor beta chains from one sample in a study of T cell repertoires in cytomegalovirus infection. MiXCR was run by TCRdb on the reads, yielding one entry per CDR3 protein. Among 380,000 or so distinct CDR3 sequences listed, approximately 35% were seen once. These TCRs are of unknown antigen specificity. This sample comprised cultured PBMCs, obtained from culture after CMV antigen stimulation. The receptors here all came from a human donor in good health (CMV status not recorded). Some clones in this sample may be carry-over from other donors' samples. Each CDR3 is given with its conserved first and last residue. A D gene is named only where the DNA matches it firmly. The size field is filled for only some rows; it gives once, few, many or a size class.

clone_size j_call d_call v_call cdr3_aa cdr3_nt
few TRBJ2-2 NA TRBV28 CASDGNTGELFF TGTGCCAGCGATGGGAACACCGGGGAGCTGTTTTTT
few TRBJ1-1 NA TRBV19 CASSIGPWDTEAFF TGTGCCAGTAGTATAGGCCCTTGGGACACTGAAGCTTTCTTT
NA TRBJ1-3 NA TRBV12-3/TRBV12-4 CASSFQGLGNTIYF TGTGCCAGCAGTTTTCAAGGGTTGGGAAACACCATATATTTT
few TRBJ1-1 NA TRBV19 CASRDSEAFF TGTGCCAGTCGCGACAGCGAAGCTTTCTTT
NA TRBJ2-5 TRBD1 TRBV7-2 CASRDRVWETQYF TGTGCCAGCAGAGACAGGGTTTGGGAGACCCAGTACTTC
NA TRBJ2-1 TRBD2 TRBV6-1 CASSKAPSGEQFF TGTGCCAGCAGTAAAGCCCCTAGCGGTGAGCAGTTCTTC
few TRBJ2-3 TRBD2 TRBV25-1 CASRSGTLQYF TGTGCCAGCAGGAGCGGGACCCTCCAGTATTTT
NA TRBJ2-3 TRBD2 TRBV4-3 CASSQDHRGRAGDTQYF TGCGCCAGCAGCCAGGATCACCGCGGGAGGGCGGGAGATACGCAGTATTTT
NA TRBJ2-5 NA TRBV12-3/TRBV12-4 CASSRTGEDGTQYF TGTGCCAGCAGCCGTACAGGGGAGGATGGGACCCAGTACTTC
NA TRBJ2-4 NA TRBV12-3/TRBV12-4 CASSLAPWVAKNIQYF TGTGCCAGCAGTTTGGCGCCCTGGGTAGCCAAAAACATTCAGTACTTC
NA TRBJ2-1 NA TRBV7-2 CASSWYNEQFF TGTGCCAGCAGTTGGTACAATGAGCAGTTCTTC
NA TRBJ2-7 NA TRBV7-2 CASSPSWTVFYEQYF TGTGCCAGCAGCCCTTCCTGGACAGTTTTCTACGAGCAGTACTTC
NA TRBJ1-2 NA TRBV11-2 CASSLELWGADYGYTF TGTGCCAGCAGCTTAGAGCTGTGGGGGGCGGACTATGGCTACACCTTC
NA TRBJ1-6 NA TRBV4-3 CASSQEILGRQRRFPLHF TGCGCCAGCAGCCAAGAAATCCTAGGTCGCCAGCGAAGGTTTCCCCTCCACTTT
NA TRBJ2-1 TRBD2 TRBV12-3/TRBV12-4 CASSLMSGRAGRNEQFF TGTGCCAGCAGTTTGATGAGCGGGAGGGCCGGGAGGAATGAGCAGTTCTTC
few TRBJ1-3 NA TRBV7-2 CASSFDSAGNTIYF TGTGCCAGCAGCTTCGACAGTGCTGGAAACACCATATATTTT
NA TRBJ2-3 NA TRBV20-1 CSARDQGRMRTDTQYF TGCAGTGCTAGAGATCAAGGGAGGATGCGCACAGATACGCAGTATTTT
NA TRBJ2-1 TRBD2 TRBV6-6 CASSYGASGRLNEQFF TGTGCCAGCAGTTACGGCGCTAGCGGGAGATTGAATGAGCAGTTCTTC
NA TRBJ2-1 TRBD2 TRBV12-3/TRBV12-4 CASSLQRGDNEQFF TGTGCCAGCAGTTTGCAGCGGGGGGACAATGAGCAGTTCTTC
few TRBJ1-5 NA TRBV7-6 CASSLDSHQPQHF TGTGCCAGCAGCTTAGACAGCCATCAGCCCCAGCATTTT
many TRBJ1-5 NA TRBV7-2 CASSLGRAGQPQHF TGTGCCAGCAGCCTCGGGCGGGCCGGTCAGCCCCAGCATTTT
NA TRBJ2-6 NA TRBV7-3 CASSLSKGAGANVLTF TGTGCCAGCAGCTTAAGTAAGGGAGCTGGGGCCAACGTCCTGACTTTC
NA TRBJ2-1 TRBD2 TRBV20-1 CSARDPGTSGNGEQFF TGCAGTGCTAGAGACCCCGGGACTAGCGGGAACGGTGAGCAGTTCTTC
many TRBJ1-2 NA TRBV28 CASVENYGYTF TGTGCCAGCGTGGAGAACTATGGCTACACCTTC
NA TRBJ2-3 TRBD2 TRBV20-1 CSARTSGSSGTQYF TGCAGTGCTCGGACTAGCGGGAGCAGCGGTACGCAGTATTTT
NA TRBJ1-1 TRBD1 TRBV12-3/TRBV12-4 CASKPPGQGATEAFF TGTGCCAGCAAACCTCCGGGACAGGGGGCCACTGAAGCTTTCTTT
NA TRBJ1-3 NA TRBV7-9 CASSDTGTSGNTIYF TGTGCCAGCAGCGACACGGGAACCTCTGGAAACACCATATATTTT
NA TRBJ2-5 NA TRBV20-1 CSAGVSETQYF TGCAGTGCCGGCGTGTCAGAGACCCAGTACTTC
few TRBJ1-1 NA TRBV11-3 CASSRQLTPNTEAFF TGTGCCAGCTCACGACAGCTAACCCCGAACACTGAAGCTTTCTTT
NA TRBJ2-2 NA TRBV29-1 CSALKHGELFF TGCAGCGCCTTAAAGCACGGAGAGCTGTTTTTT
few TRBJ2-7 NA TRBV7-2 CASSLSIGLHAYEQYF TGTGCCAGCAGCTTAAGTATCGGACTCCATGCTTACGAGCAGTACTTC
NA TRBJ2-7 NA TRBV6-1 CASNLYYEQYF TGTGCCAGCAACTTATACTACGAGCAGTACTTC
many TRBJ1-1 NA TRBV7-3 CASSLSPDRNTEAFF TGTGCCAGCAGCTTAAGTCCGGACAGAAACACTGAAGCTTTCTTT
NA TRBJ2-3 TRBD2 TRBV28 CASSSGRHTDTQYF TGTGCCAGCTCTAGCGGGAGGCACACAGATACGCAGTATTTT
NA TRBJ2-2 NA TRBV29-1 CSVVDKWNTGELFF TGCAGCGTTGTGGACAAGTGGAACACCGGGGAGCTGTTTTTT
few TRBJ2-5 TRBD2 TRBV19 CASSRSSGKETQYF TGTGCCAGTAGTCGATCTAGCGGGAAAGAGACCCAGTACTTC
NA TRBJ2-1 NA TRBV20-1 CSASGNNEQFF TGCAGTGCTAGCGGTAACAATGAGCAGTTCTTC
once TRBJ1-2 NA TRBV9 CASEDVGYGYTF TGTGCCAGTGAGGACGTAGGTTATGGCTACACCTTC
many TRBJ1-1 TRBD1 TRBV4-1 CASSLGTGAGAFF TGCGCCAGCAGCCTGGGGACAGGGGCAGGAGCTTTCTTT
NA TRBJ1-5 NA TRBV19 CASREIQAGGNQPRHF TGTGCCAGTAGGGAGATTCAGGCGGGCGGCAATCAGCCCCGGCATTTT
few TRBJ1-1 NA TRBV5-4 CASSTGTGYTEAFF TGTGCCAGCAGCACCGGGACGGGTTACACTGAAGCTTTCTTT